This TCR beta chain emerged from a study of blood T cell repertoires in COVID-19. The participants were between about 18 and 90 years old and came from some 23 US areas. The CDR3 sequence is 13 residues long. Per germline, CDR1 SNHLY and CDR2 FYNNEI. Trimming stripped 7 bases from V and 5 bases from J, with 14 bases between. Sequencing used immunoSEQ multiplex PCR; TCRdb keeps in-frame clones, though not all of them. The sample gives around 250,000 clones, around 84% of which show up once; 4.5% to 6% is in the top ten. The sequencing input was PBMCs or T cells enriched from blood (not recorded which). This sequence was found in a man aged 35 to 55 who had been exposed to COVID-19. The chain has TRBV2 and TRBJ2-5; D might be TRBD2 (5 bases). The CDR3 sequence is CASTEGQIETQYF. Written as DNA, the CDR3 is TGTGCCAGCACCGAGGGCCAAATTGAGACCCAGTACTTC.